This T cell receptor (beta chain) appears in the sequencing data of a study of siplizumab effects on memory and regulatory T cells. This clone was picked up a small number of times. Its cognate antigen is unknown. Whole-study results and caveats: Naive T cells appeared more diverse than memory cells and seemed to be major alloresponse contributors. The study found that mappable alloreactive CD4+ clones averaged around 72% Treg-derived with siplizumab and around 30% in controls. Naive-or-memory phenotypes were unassignable for roughly 75-97% of proliferating CD4+ or CD8+ clones. Among alloreactive clones, only a minor fraction mapped to unstimulated subsets.

Germline CDR1 MNHNS, CDR2 SASEGT. V lost 1 base and J lost 9, with 16 bases in between. This CDR3 has 15 residues. The data were produced by immunoSEQ multiplex PCR, yet TCRdb's version contains in-frame clones alone and is incomplete. The sample lists about 100,000 clones; roughly 94% were seen once. This chain joins TRBV6-1 and TRBJ1-5; D remains ambiguous. The sequence was obtained from a human donor in good health. The sequenced sample consisted of non-Treg CD4+ T cells sorted from blood. The CDR3 region has the DNA TGTGCCAGCAGTGAAGGGGAACGGGTTAAGTCGCCCCAGCATTTT. Its translation is CASSEGERVKSPQHF.